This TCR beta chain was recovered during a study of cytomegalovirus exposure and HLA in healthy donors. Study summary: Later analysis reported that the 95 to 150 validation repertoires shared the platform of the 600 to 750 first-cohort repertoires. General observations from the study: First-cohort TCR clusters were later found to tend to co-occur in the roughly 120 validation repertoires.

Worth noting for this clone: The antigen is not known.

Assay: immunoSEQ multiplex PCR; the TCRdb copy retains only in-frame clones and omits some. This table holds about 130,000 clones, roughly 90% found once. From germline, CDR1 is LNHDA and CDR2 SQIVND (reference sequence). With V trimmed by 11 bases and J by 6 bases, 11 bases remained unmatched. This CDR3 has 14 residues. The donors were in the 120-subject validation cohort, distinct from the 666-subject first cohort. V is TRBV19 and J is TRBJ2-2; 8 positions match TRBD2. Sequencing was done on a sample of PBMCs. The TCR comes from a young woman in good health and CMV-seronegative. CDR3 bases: TGTGCCGGGGGAGAAGCGGGAGACTCCGGGGAGCTGTTTTTT. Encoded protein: CAGGEAGDSGELFF.